This T cell receptor (beta chain) was observed in a study of blood T cell repertoires in COVID-19. Study-wide background: T cells, B-cell-depleted T cells, or PBMCs provided the cDNA or gDNA that served as material.

This clone has only one observation. V lost 1 base, J lost 6 bases, and 10 bases lay in between. CDR3 size: 14 residues. In germline, CDR1 is SGHTA, CDR2 FQGNSA. The repertoire was sequenced with immunoSEQ multiplex PCR; TCRdb's copy has only in-frame clones and lacks some. The profile shows under 200,000 clones, about four fifths of them singletons. The sample consisted of peripheral blood. This sequence was found in a man in his 70s with active or convalescent COVID-19. V gene TRBV7-2 combines with J gene TRBJ2-1, with D possibly TRBD2 on 6 matching bases. The CDR3, as DNA: TGTGCCAGCAGCTTAGGCGCGGGGCTCAATGAGCAGTTCTTC. Its translation: CASSLGAGLNEQFF.